Below are 8 T cell receptor beta chains sequenced from a single sample in a study of OX40 agonist ivuxolimab in advanced cancers. The method was immunoSEQ multiplex PCR; TCRdb's version includes in-frame clones alone and lacks a portion of them. This table holds some 25,000 clones, more than 70% found once. The sample was CD4+ or CD8+ T cells sorted from blood, taken in a trial of the OX40 agonist ivuxolimab. The receptors come from an adult with an advanced solid tumor such as melanoma, head and neck, liver or kidney cancer.

This clone was counted ten times or more. This rearrangement joins TRBV7-9 to TRBJ2-1; possible D gene TRBD2, 6 bases. The CDR3 contains 14 residues. Trimming took off 6 bases at V and 7 bases at J, with 16 bases between the two ends. The V gene's germline CDR1 is SEHNR and CDR2 FQNEAQ (reference sequence). The CDR3, as DNA: TGTGCCAGCAGGAAGACCGGGAGCCCTAATGAGCAGTTCTTC. It is translated as CASRKTGSPNEQFF. The full variable domain, rest sourced from reference TRBV7-9 and TRBJ2-1, is DTGVSQNPRHKITKRGQNVTFRCDPISEHNRLYWYRQTLGQGPEFLTYFQNEAQLEKSRLLSDRFSAERPKGSFSTLEIQRTEQGDSAMYLCASRKTGSPNEQFFGPGTRLTVL.

The chain joins TRBV4-1 to TRBJ1-1; TRBD1 matches at 12 bases. Germline CDR1 MGHRA, CDR2 YSYEKL. The V and J ends lost 1 base and 5 bases, in that order; junction bases with no gene match: 5. The CDR3 runs 16 residues. The CDR3 sequence is CASSQVGQGARTEAFF. The CDR3 DNA reads as TGCGCCAGCAGCCAAGTGGGACAGGGGGCGAGGACTGAAGCTTTCTTT.

With respect to this clone: The sample carries other DNA sequences with the same CDR3. This rearrangement joins TRBV9 to TRBJ2-1; TRBD2 might be the D (5 bases). Per the germline V gene, CDR1 is SGDLS and CDR2 is YYNGEE. The CDR3 is 15 amino acids. Trimming pared 0 bases from V and 4 bases from J, leaving 11 bases between. CDR3 DNA sequence: TGTGCCAGCAGCGTAGTAGAGGGATCGTACAATGAGCAGTTCTTC. Translation gives CASSVVEGSYNEQFF.

V usage is TRBV4-1 and J usage is TRBJ2-1, with D perhaps TRBD2 (7 bases). V lost 8 bases and J 0 bases, leaving 14 bases between the germline ends. Germline assignment: CDR1 MGHRA and CDR2 YSYEKL. This CDR3 spans 15 amino acids. Written as DNA, the CDR3 is TGCGCCAGCGGGTCGGGGGGCTTCTCCTACAATGAGCAGTTCTTC. Translation: CASGSGGFSYNEQFF.

This rearrangement joins TRBV27 to TRBJ1-2; D remains ambiguous. CDR3 length: 13 amino acids. V lost 5 bases and J lost 2, with 9 bases in between. Looked up from germline, CDR1 is MNHEY and CDR2 is SMNVEV (reference sequence). The CDR3 sequence is CASSLVGNYGYTF. The CDR3 DNA follows: TGTGCCAGCAGTCTGGTAGGGAACTATGGCTACACCTTC.

The chain couples TRBV19 to TRBJ2-1; possible D gene TRBD2, 5 bases. CDR1 and CDR2 from the germline V gene are LNHDA and SQIVND (reference sequence). V was pared by 8 bases and J by 9 bases, with 11 bases between. The CDR3 has 11 amino acids. CDR3 nucleotide sequence: TGTGCCAGTGAGGGCCCCATTGAGCAGTTCTTC. Encoded protein: CASEGPIEQFF.

This clone occurred once. A read error may produce the germline difference seen at one junction end. J is TRBJ2-1 and V is TRBV5-1, with D possibly matching TRBD1 (6 bases). Germline values: CDR1 SGHRS, CDR2 YFSETQ. The CDR3 is made up of 12 amino acids. The CDR3 DNA sequence: TGTGCCAGCAGCTTGGGCAGGGGTGAGCAGTTCTTC. Translated, it gives CASSLGRGEQFF.

The chain recombines TRBV7-9 with TRBJ2-7; the D gene is possibly TRBD1 (6 bases). The V gene's germline CDR1 is SEHNR and CDR2 FQNEAQ (reference sequence). CDR3 length: 14 residues. Trimming left V 4 bases short and J 7 bases short, with 17 bases between. CDR3 protein: CASSSWDKGDEQYF. The CDR3 nucleotides read TGTGCCAGCAGCTCCTGGGACAAGGGTGATGAGCAGTACTTC.